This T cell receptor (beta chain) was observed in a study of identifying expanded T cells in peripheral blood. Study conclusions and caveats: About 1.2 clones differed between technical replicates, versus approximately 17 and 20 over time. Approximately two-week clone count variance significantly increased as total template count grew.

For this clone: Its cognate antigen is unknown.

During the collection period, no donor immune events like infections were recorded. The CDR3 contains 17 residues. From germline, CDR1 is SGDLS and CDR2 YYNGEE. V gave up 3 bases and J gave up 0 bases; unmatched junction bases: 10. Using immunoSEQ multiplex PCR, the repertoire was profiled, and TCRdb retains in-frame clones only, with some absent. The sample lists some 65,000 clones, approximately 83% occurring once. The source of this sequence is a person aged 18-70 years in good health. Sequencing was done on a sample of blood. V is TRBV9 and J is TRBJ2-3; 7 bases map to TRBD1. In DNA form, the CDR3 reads TGTGCCAGCAGCGAGACAGGGAGAGGGTTTAGCACAGATACGCAGTATTTT. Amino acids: CASSETGRGFSTDTQYF.